This T cell receptor (beta chain) is from a study of neurological immune-mediated disorders. Points from the study as a whole: The greatest degree of TCR clonal expansion was observed in HTLV-1-associated myelopathy, with the lowest in multiple sclerosis, below that of healthy controls.

It was from 2 million PBMCs stored at -80 C that the unsorted libraries were obtained. This clonotype was counted many times. Its target is unknown. The CDR3 covers 13 residues. Per germline, CDR1 SGHRS and CDR2 YFSETQ. The J segment lost 8 bases and the V segment lost 5 bases, leaving 6 bases of the junction unmatched. Synthesis of cDNA used 5'RACE (with 10-nucleotide random UMIs). Whenever a sequencing run was performed, it yielded over 170 million TCR-beta sequences from 15-18 subjects. A single record per CDR3 protein comes from TCRdb applying MiXCR to the 5' RACE reads. The data show tens of thousands of distinct CDR3 sequences, 4.5% seen once.

Input material: PBMCs. This chain joins TRBV5-1 and TRBJ1-4; TRBD1 aligns across 7 bases. This TCR was sampled from a man aged 25 to 40 with multiple sclerosis. The CDR3 loop reads CASRTGQAEKLFF. CDR3 nucleotides: TGCGCCAGCAGAACAGGACAGGCGGAAAAACTGTTTTTT.